Detailed here is one TCR beta chain. PCR primers comprised 60 Vbeta and 13 Jbeta primers. Assay: immunoSEQ multiplex PCR; the TCRdb copy retains only in-frame clones and omits some. The repertoire includes more than 110,000 clones, about four fifths of them detected once, and less than 3.5% sits in the top ten. The CDR3 totals 13 residues. Germline trimming cut 4 bases from V and 10 bases from J; bases unmatched to any gene: 4. Germline CDR1 is MGHDK and CDR2 is SYGVNS. The data originate from a study of cytomegalovirus exposure and HLA in healthy donors. Sequenced material: PBMCs. This TCR came from a male donor in good health and CMV-seronegative. The chain is built from TRBV25-1 and TRBJ1-4; 9 bases align to TRBD1. The CDR3 protein is CASSVTGGGKLFF. For the CDR3, the DNA is TGTGCCAGCAGTGTGACAGGGGGTGGAAAACTGTTTTTT.